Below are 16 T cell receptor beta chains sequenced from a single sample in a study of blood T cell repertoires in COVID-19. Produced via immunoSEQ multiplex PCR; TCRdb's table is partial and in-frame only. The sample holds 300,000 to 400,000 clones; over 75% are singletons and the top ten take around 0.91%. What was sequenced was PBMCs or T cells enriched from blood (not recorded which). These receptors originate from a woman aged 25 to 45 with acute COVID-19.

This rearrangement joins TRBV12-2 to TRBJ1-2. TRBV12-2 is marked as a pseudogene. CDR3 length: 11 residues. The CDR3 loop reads CASRRGYGYTF. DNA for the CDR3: TGTGCAAGCCGCCGGGGCTATGGCTACACCTTC.

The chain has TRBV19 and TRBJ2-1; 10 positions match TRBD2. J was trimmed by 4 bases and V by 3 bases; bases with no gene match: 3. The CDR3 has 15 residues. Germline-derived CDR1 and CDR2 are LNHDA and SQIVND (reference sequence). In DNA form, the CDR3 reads TGTGCCAGTAGTATTTTACTAGCGGGGTACAATGAGCAGTTCTTC. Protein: CASSILLAGYNEQFF.

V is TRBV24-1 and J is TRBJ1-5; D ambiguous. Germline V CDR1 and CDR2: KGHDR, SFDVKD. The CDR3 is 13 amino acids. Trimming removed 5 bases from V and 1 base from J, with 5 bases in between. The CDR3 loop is CATSGGSNQPQHF. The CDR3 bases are TGTGCCACCAGTGGAGGGAGCAATCAGCCCCAGCATTTT.

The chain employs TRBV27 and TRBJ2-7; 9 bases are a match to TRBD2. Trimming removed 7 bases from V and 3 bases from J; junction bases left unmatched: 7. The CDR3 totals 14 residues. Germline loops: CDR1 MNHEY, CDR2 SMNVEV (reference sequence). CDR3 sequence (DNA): TGTGCCAGCACGCGCCGAGCGGGGGGCTACGAGCAGTACTTC. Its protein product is CASTRRAGGYEQYF.

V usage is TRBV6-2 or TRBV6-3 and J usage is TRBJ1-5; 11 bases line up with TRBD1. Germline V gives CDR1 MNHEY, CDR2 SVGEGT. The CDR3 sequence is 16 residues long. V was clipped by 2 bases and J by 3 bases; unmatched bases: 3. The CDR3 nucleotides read TGTGCCAGCAGTTACCGGGGACAGGGGGACAATCAGCCCCAGCATTTT. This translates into CASSYRGQGDNQPQHF.

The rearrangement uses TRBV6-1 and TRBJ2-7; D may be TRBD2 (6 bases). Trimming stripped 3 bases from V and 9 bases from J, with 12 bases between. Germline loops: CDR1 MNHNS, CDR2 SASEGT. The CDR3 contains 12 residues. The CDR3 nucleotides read TGTGCCAGCAGTGAGGGACTGGTCGGGCAGTACTTC. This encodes CASSEGLVGQYF.

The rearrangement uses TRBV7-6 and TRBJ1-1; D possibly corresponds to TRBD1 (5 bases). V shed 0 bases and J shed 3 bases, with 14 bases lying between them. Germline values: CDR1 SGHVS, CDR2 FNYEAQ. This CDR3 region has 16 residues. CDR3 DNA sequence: TGTGCCAGCAGCTTAGCCCCCCCCGGGGGTTACACTGAAGCTTTCTTT. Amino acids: CASSLAPPGGYTEAFF. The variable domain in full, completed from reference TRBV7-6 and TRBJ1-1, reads GAGVSQSPRYKVTKRGQDVALRCDPISGHVSLYWYRQALGQGPEFLTYFNYEAQQDKSGLPNDRFSAERPEGSISTLTIQRTEQRDSAMYRCASSLAPPGGYTEAFFGQGTRLTVV.

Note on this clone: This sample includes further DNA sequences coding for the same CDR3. For the CDR3, the DNA is TGTGCCAGCAGTCGTTTGGGGGGGAACACTGAAGCTTTCTTT. Its translation: CASSRLGGNTEAFF. This rearrangement joins TRBV27 to TRBJ1-1; the D gene is possibly TRBD1 (5 bases). From germline, CDR1 is MNHEY and CDR2 SMNVEV (reference sequence). The CDR3 spans 14 residues. Trimming stripped 5 bases from V and 1 base from J, with 11 bases between.

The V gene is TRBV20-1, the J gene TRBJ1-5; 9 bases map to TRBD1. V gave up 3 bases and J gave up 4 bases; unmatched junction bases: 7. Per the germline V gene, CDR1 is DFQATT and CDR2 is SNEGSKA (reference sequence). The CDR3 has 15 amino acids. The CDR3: CSASLSGTGNQPQHF. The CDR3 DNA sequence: TGCAGTGCTAGTCTATCCGGGACAGGGAATCAGCCCCAGCATTTT.

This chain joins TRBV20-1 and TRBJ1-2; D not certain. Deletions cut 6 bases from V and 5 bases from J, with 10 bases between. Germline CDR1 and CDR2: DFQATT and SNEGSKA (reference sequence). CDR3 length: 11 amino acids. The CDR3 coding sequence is TGCAGTGCACCGGTCCCTTATGGCTACACCTTC. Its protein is CSAPVPYGYTF.

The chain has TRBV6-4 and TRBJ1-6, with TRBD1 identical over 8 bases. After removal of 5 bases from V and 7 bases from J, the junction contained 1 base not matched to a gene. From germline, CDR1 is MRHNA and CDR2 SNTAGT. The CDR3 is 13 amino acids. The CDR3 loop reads CASSRQGNSPLHF. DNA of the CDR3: TGTGCCAGCAGTAGACAGGGGAATTCACCCCTCCACTTT.

The CDR3 loop is CASSLNRESPYEQYF. CDR3 DNA: TGTGCCAGCAGTCTGAACAGGGAATCACCCTACGAGCAGTACTTC. The chain combines TRBV27 with TRBJ2-7; tentatively, D is TRBD1 (6 bases). CDR1 MNHEY and CDR2 SMNVEV come from the germline V gene (reference sequence). Trimming removed 5 bases from V and 2 bases from J, with 16 bases in between. CDR3 length: 15 residues.

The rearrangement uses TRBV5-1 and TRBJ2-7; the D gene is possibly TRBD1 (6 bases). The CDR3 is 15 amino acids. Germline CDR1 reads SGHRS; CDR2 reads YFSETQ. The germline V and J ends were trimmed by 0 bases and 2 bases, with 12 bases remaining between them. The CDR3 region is CASSLAGQPTYEQYF. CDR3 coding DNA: TGCGCCAGCAGCTTGGCCGGACAGCCTACCTACGAGCAGTACTTC.

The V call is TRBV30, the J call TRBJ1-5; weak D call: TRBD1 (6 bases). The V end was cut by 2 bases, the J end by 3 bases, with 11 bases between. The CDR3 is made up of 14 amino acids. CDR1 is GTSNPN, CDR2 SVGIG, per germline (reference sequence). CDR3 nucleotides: TGTGCCTGGAGTAGAACAGGGAACAATCAGCCCCAGCATTTT. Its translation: CAWSRTGNNQPQHF. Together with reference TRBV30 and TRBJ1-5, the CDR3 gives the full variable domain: SQTIHQWPATLVQPVGSPLSLECTVEGTSNPNLYWYRQAAGRGLQLLFYSVGIGQISSEVPQNLSASRPQDRQFILSSKKLLLSDSGFYLCAWSRTGNNQPQHFGDGTRLSIL.

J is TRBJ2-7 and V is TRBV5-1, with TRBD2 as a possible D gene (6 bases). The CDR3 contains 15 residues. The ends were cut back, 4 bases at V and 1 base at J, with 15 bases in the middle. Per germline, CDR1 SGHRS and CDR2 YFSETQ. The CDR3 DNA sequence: TGCGCCAGCAGCGGAGGGTTGGGGCCATCCTACGAGCAGTACTTC. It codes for CASSGGLGPSYEQYF. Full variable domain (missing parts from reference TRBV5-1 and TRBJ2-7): KAGVTQTPRYLIKTRGQQVTLSCSPISGHRSVSWYQQTPGQGLQFLFEYFSETQRNKGNFPGRFSGRQFSNSRSEMNVSTLELGDSALYLCASSGGLGPSYEQYFGPGTRLTVT.

The CDR3 reads CASSRPTGGTDTQYF. In DNA, the CDR3 is TGTGCCAGCAGCCGTCCGACAGGGGGCACAGATACGCAGTATTTT. The chain combines TRBV7-3 with TRBJ2-3, with 8 bases identical to TRBD1. CDR3 length: 15 residues. CDR1 and CDR2 from the germline V gene are SGHTA and FQGTGA. V lost 5 bases and J lost 1; bases outside the gene matches: 5.